What follows is one T cell receptor (beta chain) and its context. The sample is drawn from a study of T cell responses to AZD1222 COVID-19 vaccine. The method was immunoSEQ multiplex PCR; TCRdb's version includes in-frame clones alone and lacks a portion of them. The repertoire includes approximately 120,000 clones, 90% of them detected once, and approximately 7.5% sits in the top ten. Sequencing was performed on peripheral blood, taken on day 0 of AZD1222 vaccination. This clonotype was sampled from an adult in good health.

The CDR3 loop is CASTSFSDRVRTF. The CDR3 DNA reads TGTGCCAGCACGTCATTTTCGGACAGGGTTAGGACCTTC. The rearrangement uses TRBV5-8 and TRBJ1-2; the match to TRBD1 covers 8 bases. Losses at the gene ends were 6 bases for V and 14 bases for J; bases not matched to a gene: 15. The CDR3 length is 13 residues. The V gene's germline CDR1 is SGHTS and CDR2 YDEGEE. Full variable domain (remainder filled in from reference TRBV5-8 and TRBJ1-2): EAGVTQSPTHLIKTRGQQATLRCSPISGHTSVYWYQQALGLGLQFLLWYDEGEERNRGNFPPRFSGRQFPNYSSELNVNALELEDSALYLCASTSFSDRVRTFGSGTRLTVV.